This is a list of T cell receptor beta chains from one sample in a study of T cell responses to AZD1222 COVID-19 vaccine. Here immunoSEQ multiplex PCR was the method, and the copy in TCRdb shows in-frame clones only, minus some. The sample has tens of thousands of clones; about 74% are singletons. Material: peripheral blood, obtained on day 0 of AZD1222 vaccination. These receptors all stem from an adult in good health. The CDR3 runs from the conserved cysteine through the conserved F or W. The order of the fields is D gene, J gene, clone size, V gene, CDR3 protein, CDR3 DNA. A D gene is named only where the DNA matches it firmly. Clone size appears in some rows only: once, few, many, or a class for an expanded clone.

d_gene: NA
j_gene: TRBJ2-7
abundance: NA
v_gene: TRBV11-2
CDR3aa: CASSTRRGISYEQYF
CDR3nt: TGTGCCAGCAGCACCCGGAGAGGGATATCCTACGAGCAGTACTTC

d_gene: NA
j_gene: TRBJ1-1
abundance: NA
v_gene: TRBV18
CDR3aa: CASSPPVGGRNTEAFF
CDR3nt: TGTGCCAGCTCACCACCGGTAGGAGGGAGGAACACTGAAGCTTTCTTT

d_gene: TRBD1
j_gene: TRBJ2-2
abundance: NA
v_gene: TRBV11-2
CDR3aa: CASSPGTGRTGELFF
CDR3nt: TGTGCCAGCAGCCCCGGGACAGGGAGGACCGGGGAGCTGTTTTTT

d_gene: TRBD2
j_gene: TRBJ2-7
abundance: once
v_gene: TRBV2
CDR3aa: CASKQVLAAYEQYF
CDR3nt: TGTGCCAGCAAACAGGTACTAGCGGCCTACGAGCAGTACTTC

d_gene: TRBD1
j_gene: TRBJ1-1
abundance: NA
v_gene: TRBV5-5
CDR3aa: CASSLLTGAITEAFF
CDR3nt: TGTGCCAGCAGCCTCCTGACAGGGGCGATTACTGAAGCTTTCTTT

d_gene: NA
j_gene: TRBJ1-5
abundance: few
v_gene: TRBV30
CDR3aa: CAWSVGGSGPPQHF
CDR3nt: TGTGCCTGGAGTGTAGGTGGGTCCGGGCCGCCCCAGCATTTT

d_gene: TRBD2
j_gene: TRBJ2-1
abundance: NA
v_gene: TRBV30
CDR3aa: CAWSPGLAVSPFF
CDR3nt: TGTGCCTGGAGTCCAGGACTAGCGGTTTCGCCGTTCTTC

d_gene: NA
j_gene: TRBJ1-2
abundance: few
v_gene: TRBV7-9
CDR3aa: CASSSGSVPRNYGYTF
CDR3nt: TGTGCCAGCAGCTCCGGGTCGGTTCCGCGCAACTATGGCTACACCTTC

d_gene: TRBD1
j_gene: TRBJ2-1
abundance: NA
v_gene: TRBV4-2
CDR3aa: CASSQDRWTGAGNEQFF
CDR3nt: TGTGCCAGCAGCCAAGATAGGTGGACAGGGGCGGGGAATGAGCAGTTCTTC

d_gene: NA
j_gene: TRBJ1-5
abundance: NA
v_gene: TRBV5-1
CDR3aa: CASSLGDNQPQHF
CDR3nt: TGCGCCAGCAGCTTGGGGGATAATCAGCCCCAGCATTTT

d_gene: NA
j_gene: TRBJ2-1
abundance: few
v_gene: TRBV7-3
CDR3aa: CASSLVAGTLNEQFF
CDR3nt: TGTGCCAGCAGCTTAGTCGCCGGGACACTCAATGAGCAGTTCTTC

d_gene: NA
j_gene: TRBJ2-2
abundance: once
v_gene: TRBV19
CDR3aa: CATPPERGRNTGELFF
CDR3nt: TGTGCCACCCCCCCGGAGAGGGGGAGAAACACCGGGGAGCTGTTTTTT

d_gene: TRBD2
j_gene: TRBJ2-1
abundance: NA
v_gene: TRBV7-2
CDR3aa: CASSPRTSGVLDEQFF
CDR3nt: TGTGCCAGCAGCCCTCGTACTAGCGGAGTTCTAGATGAGCAGTTCTTC

d_gene: NA
j_gene: TRBJ2-5
abundance: once
v_gene: TRBV19
CDR3aa: CASTPPGGERQETQYF
CDR3nt: TGTGCCAGTACCCCTCCCGGAGGGGAGCGGCAAGAGACCCAGTACTTC

d_gene: NA
j_gene: TRBJ2-5
abundance: NA
v_gene: TRBV28
CDR3aa: CASSLSPWETQYF
CDR3nt: TGTGCCAGCAGTTTATCCCCCTGGGAGACCCAGTACTTC

d_gene: NA
j_gene: TRBJ2-7
abundance: NA
v_gene: TRBV13
CDR3aa: CASSLRFGYEQYF
CDR3nt: TGTGCCAGCAGCTTAAGGTTTGGGTACGAGCAGTACTTC

d_gene: TRBD2
j_gene: TRBJ2-1
abundance: NA
v_gene: TRBV19
CDR3aa: CASKSWTSDNEQFF
CDR3nt: TGTGCCAGTAAATCCTGGACTAGCGATAATGAGCAGTTCTTC

d_gene: NA
j_gene: TRBJ1-2
abundance: NA
v_gene: TRBV4-1
CDR3aa: CASSQTTRQINYGYTF
CDR3nt: TGCGCCAGCAGCCAAACAACCAGGCAGATAAACTATGGCTACACCTTC

d_gene: NA
j_gene: TRBJ2-2
abundance: NA
v_gene: TRBV7-6
CDR3aa: CASSLWGTPSTGELFF
CDR3nt: TGTGCCAGCAGCTTATGGGGGACTCCCTCCACCGGGGAGCTGTTTTTT

d_gene: NA
j_gene: TRBJ1-2
abundance: NA
v_gene: TRBV29-1
CDR3aa: CSVEENAKGYTF
CDR3nt: TGCAGCGTTGAAGAAAACGCCAAGGGCTACACCTTC

d_gene: TRBD2
j_gene: TRBJ2-5
abundance: NA
v_gene: TRBV6-2/TRBV6-3
CDR3aa: CASSNPGLAGSGTQYF
CDR3nt: TGTGCCAGCAGCAATCCGGGACTAGCGGGATCAGGGACCCAGTACTTC

d_gene: TRBD1
j_gene: TRBJ1-5
abundance: NA
v_gene: TRBV4-3
CDR3aa: CASSRVKGADQPQHF
CDR3nt: TGCGCCAGCAGCCGAGTAAAGGGGGCGGATCAGCCCCAGCATTTT

d_gene: NA
j_gene: TRBJ1-2
abundance: NA
v_gene: TRBV9
CDR3aa: CASSPYDSRGYTF
CDR3nt: TGTGCCAGCAGCCCCTATGACTCGCGTGGCTACACCTTC

d_gene: NA
j_gene: TRBJ1-1
abundance: NA
v_gene: TRBV25-1
CDR3aa: CASSDPGAATEAFF
CDR3nt: TGTGCCAGCAGTGATCCGGGGGCTGCCACTGAAGCTTTCTTT

d_gene: TRBD2
j_gene: TRBJ2-3
abundance: NA
v_gene: TRBV24-1
CDR3aa: CATSETSLRGGDTQYF
CDR3nt: TGTGCCACCAGTGAAACTAGCCTCCGGGGGGGAGATACGCAGTATTTT

d_gene: NA
j_gene: TRBJ2-2
abundance: NA
v_gene: TRBV7-8
CDR3aa: CASRATEITGELFF
CDR3nt: TGTGCCAGCAGGGCGACAGAAATTACCGGGGAGCTGTTTTTT

d_gene: TRBD2
j_gene: TRBJ2-2
abundance: NA
v_gene: TRBV7-2
CDR3aa: CASSPTGLAANTGELFF
CDR3nt: TGTGCCAGCAGCCCCACCGGGCTAGCGGCAAACACCGGGGAGCTGTTTTTT

d_gene: NA
j_gene: TRBJ1-1
abundance: NA
v_gene: TRBV3-1/TRBV3-2
CDR3aa: CASSLTPGRNTEAFF
CDR3nt: TGTGCCAGCAGCCTTACCCCAGGGCGGAACACTGAAGCTTTCTTT